This record covers a single T cell receptor (beta chain). Its target is unknown. The sample is drawn from a study of T cell repertoires in aging, cancer and after chemotherapy. Whole-study context: Clear clonal overlap appeared across healthy donor samples taken over several months to years. Study-level results: Across the chemotherapy interval, each cancer cohort showed higher median generation probability, suggesting thymic rebound.

After removal of 7 bases from V and 4 bases from J, the junction contained 1 base not matched to a gene. The CDR3 sequence is 13 residues long. Per germline, CDR1 SQVTM and CDR2 ANQGSEA. TRB rearrangements spanning V, D and J were amplified using mixed TRB-A/B primers. TCRdb independently ran MiXCR on the multiplex PCR reads; one entry per CDR3 protein. The sample lists 4,300 or so distinct CDR3 sequences; 20% to 30% were seen once. Amplification of TCR beta used genomic DNA extracted from peripheral blood. The specimen was blood. This TCR was sampled from a human donor in good health. The donor label of this sample is uncertain. The genes are TRBV29-1 and TRBJ2-3, with 14 bases that match TRBD2. CDR3 region: CSGLAGGPDTQYF. The CDR3, as DNA: TGCAGCGGACTAGCGGGGGGGCCAGATACGCAGTATTTT.